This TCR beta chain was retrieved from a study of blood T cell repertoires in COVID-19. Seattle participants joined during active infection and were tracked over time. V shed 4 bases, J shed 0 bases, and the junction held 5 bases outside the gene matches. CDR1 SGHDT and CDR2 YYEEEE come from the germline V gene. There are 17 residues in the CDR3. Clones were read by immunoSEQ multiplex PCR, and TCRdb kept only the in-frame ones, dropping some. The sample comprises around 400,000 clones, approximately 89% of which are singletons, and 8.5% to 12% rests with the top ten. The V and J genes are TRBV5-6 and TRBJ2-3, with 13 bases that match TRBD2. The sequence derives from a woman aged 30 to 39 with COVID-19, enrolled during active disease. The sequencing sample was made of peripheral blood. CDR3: CASSTGTSGTSTDTQYF. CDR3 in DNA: TGTGCCAGCAGCACCGGGACTAGCGGGACTAGCACAGATACGCAGTATTTT.